The following is a T cell receptor beta chain sequence with its context. This entry comes from a study of blood T cell repertoires in COVID-19. Overall study: The United States, Italy and Spain provided the acute and convalescent COVID-19 samples. Nucleic acid was either cDNA or gDNA, and it came from T cells, B-cell-depleted T cells, or PBMCs.

Seattle-derived patients entered the study during active infection and were followed longitudinally. The CDR3 consists of 12 residues. The V and J ends lost 9 bases and 7 bases, in that order; junction bases with no gene match: 3. Germline CDR1 MNHNS, CDR2 SASEGT. Per the authors' pipeline: The assay estimated nucleated cells by amplifying reference gene primers. Sequencing was performed with immunoSEQ multiplex PCR; in TCRdb, only in-frame clones are kept and a portion is missing. That table supplies the V and J calls and clone size; D and trimming were determined from the DNA. The sample carries about 120,000 clones, around 81% recorded once.

The sample comprised peripheral blood. This clonotype originated in a man between 25 and 39 years old with COVID-19, enrolled during active disease. The chain combines TRBV6-1 with TRBJ1-6; 7 bases align to TRBD1. The CDR3 region has the DNA TGTGCCAGTACGGACAGGAATTCACCCCTCCACTTT. Protein: CASTDRNSPLHF.